This is a list of T cell receptor beta chains from one sample in a study of T-cell reconstitution after alpha-beta-depleted transplantation in children. One entry per CDR3 protein results from TCRdb running MiXCR on the PCR reads. This sample has about 360,000 distinct CDR3 sequences; more than 10% occur once, and the top ten carry over 3.5%. The material sequenced was PBMCs, taken from the stem cell graft. Source of these receptors: a human donor who donated a stem cell graft to a child with Fanconi anemia. CDR3s include the opening cysteine and the closing phenylalanine or tryptophan. A D gene is named only where the DNA matches it firmly. Part of the rows lack a size; the others show once, few, many or a class for expanded clones.

J: TRBJ2-1; D: TRBD2; size: NA; V: TRBV29-1; CDR3: CSVEGTSGNNEQFF; DNA: TGCAGCGTTGAAGGTACTAGCGGAAACAATGAGCAGTTCTTC
J: TRBJ2-3; D: NA; size: NA; V: TRBV6-1; CDR3: CASSRGALGPTDTQYF; DNA: TGTGCCAGCAGTCGGGGGGCCCTGGGCCCCACAGATACGCAGTATTTT
J: TRBJ1-5; D: NA; size: NA; V: TRBV7-8; CDR3: CASSLLMGGEGQPQHF; DNA: TGTGCCAGCAGCTTACTTATGGGAGGGGAAGGTCAGCCCCAGCATTTT
J: TRBJ1-1; D: NA; size: many; V: TRBV2; CDR3: CASSWDGANTEAFF; DNA: TGTGCCAGCAGCTGGGACGGAGCAAACACTGAAGCTTTCTTT
J: TRBJ2-2; D: TRBD2; size: NA; V: TRBV15; CDR3: CATSRGSGTRGTGELFF; DNA: TGTGCCACCAGCAGAGGCTCCGGGACTAGAGGCACCGGGGAGCTGTTTTTT
J: TRBJ2-1; D: NA; size: NA; V: TRBV7-2; CDR3: CASSAHNEQFF; DNA: TGTGCCAGCAGCGCCCACAATGAGCAGTTCTTC
J: TRBJ2-2; D: NA; size: NA; V: TRBV30; CDR3: CAWRPYYTGELFF; DNA: TGTGCCTGGAGGCCTTACTACACCGGGGAGCTGTTTTTT
J: TRBJ1-1; D: TRBD1; size: medium-sized; V: TRBV7-9; CDR3: CASSFRQGGFMNTEAFF; DNA: TGTGCCAGCAGCTTTAGACAGGGGGGGTTCATGAACACTGAAGCTTTCTTT
J: TRBJ1-1; D: TRBD1; size: few; V: TRBV5-5; CDR3: CASSGVGGDGTEAFF; DNA: TGTGCCAGCAGCGGGGTAGGGGGCGATGGCACTGAAGCTTTCTTT
J: TRBJ1-3; D: TRBD1; size: NA; V: TRBV6-5; CDR3: CASSYQGGRNTIYF; DNA: TGTGCCAGCAGTTACCAGGGGGGTAGAAACACCATATATTTT
J: TRBJ2-5; D: TRBD2; size: once; V: TRBV18; CDR3: CASSLQGTTQETQYF; DNA: TGTGCCAGCTCGCTCCAAGGGACTACGCAAGAGACCCAGTACTTC
J: TRBJ2-3; D: TRBD2; size: NA; V: TRBV7-9; CDR3: CASSFALMAGGDTGYF; DNA: TGTGCCAGCAGCTTCGCCCTTATGGCGGGGGGTGACACGGGATATTTT
J: TRBJ1-2; D: NA; size: NA; V: TRBV3-1; CDR3: CASSHLKGDGYTF; DNA: TGTGCCAGCAGCCATCTCAAGGGTGATGGCTACACCTTC
J: TRBJ2-5; D: TRBD2; size: few; V: TRBV4-1; CDR3: CASSLAGGVETQYF; DNA: TGCGCCAGCAGCCTAGCGGGGGGAGTAGAGACCCAGTACTTC
J: TRBJ2-3; D: NA; size: few; V: TRBV12-3/TRBV12-4; CDR3: CATKFPLAGAADTQYF; DNA: TGTGCCACCAAGTTCCCCCTGGCAGGAGCAGCGGATACGCAGTATTTT
J: TRBJ1-1; D: NA; size: few; V: TRBV4-3; CDR3: CASSQGIEVTEAFF; DNA: TGCGCCAGCAGCCAAGGAATAGAAGTCACTGAAGCTTTCTTT
J: TRBJ1-1; D: TRBD1; size: NA; V: TRBV6-5; CDR3: CASSYDWTGGDRDTEAFF; DNA: TGTGCCAGCAGTTACGATTGGACAGGGGGGGATCGGGACACTGAAGCTTTCTTT
J: TRBJ1-2; D: NA; size: NA; V: TRBV12-3/TRBV12-4; CDR3: CASEGIDYGYTF; DNA: TGTGCCAGCGAGGGAATAGACTATGGCTACACCTTC
J: TRBJ1-1; D: TRBD1; size: NA; V: TRBV29-1; CDR3: CSVLGQANTEAFF; DNA: TGCAGCGTCCTAGGACAGGCGAACACTGAAGCTTTCTTT
J: TRBJ2-1; D: NA; size: NA; V: TRBV10-2; CDR3: CASSDSWRHARQFF; DNA: TGCGCCAGCAGTGATTCCTGGCGGCACGCTCGGCAGTTCTTC
J: TRBJ1-1; D: NA; size: many; V: TRBV12-3/TRBV12-4; CDR3: CASSYGRDTEAFF; DNA: TGTGCCAGCAGTTACGGCAGAGACACTGAAGCTTTCTTT
J: TRBJ2-5; D: NA; size: NA; V: TRBV5-1; CDR3: CASSLDRPVETQYF; DNA: TGCGCCAGCAGCTTGGACCGGCCGGTTGAGACCCAGTACTTC
J: TRBJ2-1; D: NA; size: NA; V: TRBV5-1; CDR3: CASSLDLGPNEQFF; DNA: TGCGCCAGCAGCTTGGATTTGGGCCCCAATGAGCAGTTCTTC
J: TRBJ2-3; D: NA; size: NA; V: TRBV5-6; CDR3: CASSSTAPPSTDTQYF; DNA: TGTGCCAGCAGCTCGACCGCCCCTCCTAGCACAGATACGCAGTATTTT
J: TRBJ2-2; D: NA; size: NA; V: TRBV24-1; CDR3: CATSAKGDSHSGELFF; DNA: TGTGCCACCAGTGCTAAAGGAGACAGTCACTCCGGGGAGCTGTTTTTT
J: TRBJ2-1; D: NA; size: few; V: TRBV6-1; CDR3: CASVSNDIFSYNEQFF; DNA: TGTGCCAGCGTCTCCAATGACATTTTCTCCTACAATGAGCAGTTCTTC
J: TRBJ1-1; D: NA; size: NA; V: TRBV10-3; CDR3: CAISESSSWENTEAFF; DNA: TGTGCCATCAGTGAGTCCTCATCGTGGGAGAACACTGAAGCTTTCTTT
J: TRBJ2-7; D: NA; size: many; V: TRBV4-3; CDR3: CASSQEYDSTYEQYF; DNA: TGCGCCAGCAGCCAAGAATACGACAGTACCTACGAGCAGTACTTC
J: TRBJ2-3; D: TRBD1; size: few; V: TRBV20-1; CDR3: CSASMDGGQGSADTQYF; DNA: TGCAGTGCTAGCATGGATGGAGGACAGGGTTCGGCAGATACGCAGTATTTT
J: TRBJ1-3; D: NA; size: NA; V: TRBV29-1; CDR3: CSVGFGDGNTIYF; DNA: TGCAGCGTTGGGTTTGGAGACGGAAACACCATATATTTT
J: TRBJ1-5; D: TRBD1; size: NA; V: TRBV2; CDR3: CASSAETGEGQPQHF; DNA: TGTGCCAGCAGTGCTGAGACAGGGGAGGGTCAGCCCCAGCATTTT
J: TRBJ1-2; D: TRBD1; size: NA; V: TRBV11-1; CDR3: CASTKGTGYGYTF; DNA: TGTGCCAGCACCAAAGGGACAGGATACGGCTACACCTTC
J: TRBJ1-1; D: NA; size: few; V: TRBV30; CDR3: CAWAGRADGEAFF; DNA: TGTGCCTGGGCCGGCAGGGCTGACGGTGAAGCTTTCTTT
J: TRBJ2-1; D: NA; size: few; V: TRBV12-3/TRBV12-4; CDR3: CASSFRGTQPHNEQFF; DNA: TGTGCCAGCAGTTTTAGGGGGACTCAACCTCACAATGAGCAGTTCTTC
J: TRBJ1-2; D: NA; size: few; V: TRBV6-2/TRBV6-3; CDR3: CASSYSIIQGSYGYTF; DNA: TGTGCCAGCAGTTACTCGATAATTCAAGGATCCTATGGCTACACCTTC
J: TRBJ1-5; D: NA; size: many; V: TRBV27; CDR3: CASSLYRGNQPQHF; DNA: TGTGCCAGCAGTTTATATAGGGGTAATCAGCCCCAGCATTTT
J: TRBJ2-5; D: NA; size: many; V: TRBV15; CDR3: CATSNLAETQYF; DNA: TGTGCCACCAGCAACTTAGCAGAGACCCAGTACTTC